This TCR beta chain was sequenced in a study of pediatric ulcerative colitis. The V gene end was trimmed by 3 bases and the J gene end by 1 base; junction bases not matched to a gene: 4. This CDR3 has 15 residues. In germline, CDR1 is SGHAT, CDR2 FQDESV (reference sequence). Assay: immunoSEQ multiplex PCR; the TCRdb copy retains only in-frame clones and omits some. The sample has around 64,000 clones, about 80% seen once. The sequenced sample was blood. This receptor was obtained from a boy aged 10-17 years with moderate ulcerative colitis. The chain is built from TRBV11-1 and TRBJ2-7, with 9 bases lining up with TRBD2. CDR3 nucleotides: TGTGCCAGCAGCTTTCTAGCGGGGAGATCCTACGAGCAGTACTTC. This sequence encodes CASSFLAGRSYEQYF. Complete variable domain (other parts from reference TRBV11-1 and TRBJ2-7): EAEVAQSPRYKITEKSQAVAFWCDPISGHATLYWYRQILGQGPELLVQFQDESVVDDSQLPKDRFSAERLKGVDSTLKIQPAELGDSAMYLCASSFLAGRSYEQYFGPGTRLTVT.